This passage covers 25 T cell receptor beta chains from one sample sequenced in a study of CD8 T cells in ankylosing spondylitis. Study-wide results and limits: Blood from ankylosing spondylitis patients appeared to carry a characteristic roughly 8-variant TCR beta motif.

These receptors have no known antigen. Via MiXCR, TCRdb re-called the 5' RACE reads, giving one row per CDR3 protein. The sample contains 200,000 to 250,000 distinct CDR3 sequences, approximately 20% of which appear only once. Sequenced input: blood, either unsorted or a sorted T cell fraction (not recorded which). Receptor source: a male donor with ankylosing spondylitis.

This clonotype was observed a handful of times. The V and J genes are TRBV20-1 and TRBJ2-5, with 7 bases that match TRBD2. CDR1 and CDR2 from the germline V gene are DFQATT and SNEGSKA (reference sequence). Trimming cost V 0 bases and J 2 bases; bases outside gene matches: 12. The CDR3 extends over 17 amino acids. The CDR3 region has the DNA TGCAGTGCTAGAGATCCCACGGGGGGTCTACCACAAGAGACCCAGTACTTC. As protein: CSARDPTGGLPQETQYF.

This chain joins TRBV28 and TRBJ1-1; D is unresolved. Trimming removed 5 bases from V and 1 base from J, with 8 bases in between. In germline, CDR1 is MDHEN, CDR2 SYDVKM. The CDR3 has 13 amino acids. The DNA of the CDR3 is TGTGCCAGCAGTCAGAGGGAGAACACTGAAGCTTTCTTT. Residues: CASSQRENTEAFF.

The J gene is TRBJ1-3, the V gene TRBV5-6; no definite D call. V was shortened by 5 bases and J by 3 bases, with 12 bases between the two germline ends. CDR3 size: 14 residues. Germline V gene lookup returns CDR1 SGHDT and CDR2 YYEEEE. The CDR3 spells CASRVSVLGNTIYF. CDR3 in DNA: TGTGCCAGCAGGGTGTCCGTGCTTGGAAACACCATATATTTT.

The J gene is TRBJ1-1, the V gene TRBV6-2 or TRBV6-3; D not certain. The V end lost 6 bases, the J end lost 4 bases, and 18 bases lay between the germline ends. This CDR3 spans 15 amino acids. CDR1 and CDR2 from the germline V gene are MNHEY and SVGEGT. The DNA of the CDR3 is TGTGCCAGCAGCCACTTGACAAGGAGGAGCACTGAAGCTTTCTTT. As protein: CASSHLTRRSTEAFF.

This clonotype was observed a handful of times. The V and J genes are TRBV5-6 and TRBJ2-7; 9 bases map to TRBD2. The junction had 12 bases not matched to a gene; V was cut back by 4 bases and J by 4 bases. The CDR3 contains 16 residues. Germline V gene data show CDR1 as SGHDT and CDR2 as YYEEEE. The CDR3 is CASSRDSSGRRYEQYF. As DNA, the CDR3 is TGTGCCAGCAGCCGAGACAGTAGCGGGAGAAGGTACGAGCAGTACTTC.

The chain links TRBV6-2 or TRBV6-3 to TRBJ2-7, with 7 positions matching TRBD2. Per germline, CDR1 MNHEY and CDR2 SVGEGT. V lost 0 bases, J lost 4 bases, and 9 bases stayed unmatched. CDR3 length equals 16 residues. The CDR3 reads CASSYSKAGKPYEQYF. The CDR3 DNA sequence: TGTGCCAGCAGTTACTCAAAAGCGGGGAAACCTTACGAGCAGTACTTC.

The chain uses TRBV21-1 and TRBJ2-2; TRBD1 reflects the table's D call only, with no check against the DNA. TRBV21-1 is tagged as a pseudogene. The CDR3 totals 16 residues. CDR3 protein: CASSNGRDRDTGELFF. The CDR3 DNA reads as TGTGCCAGCAGCAACGGCCGGGACAGAGACACCGGGGAGCTGTTTTTT.

In its sample, this clonotype was seen a few times. This chain joins TRBV5-1 and TRBJ1-1; D is possibly TRBD1 (5 bases). This CDR3 comprises 13 residues. V was shortened by 5 bases and J by 4 bases, with 12 bases between the two germline ends. CDR1 and CDR2 from the germline V gene are SGHRS and YFSETQ. The CDR3 DNA follows: TGCGCCAGCAGTTCGGGGGAAATCACTGAAGCTTTCTTT. Encoded protein: CASSSGEITEAFF.

This clonotype was counted only a few times. The chain is built from TRBV10-3 and TRBJ2-1; D possibly matches TRBD1 or TRBD2 (6 bases each). V lost 3 bases and J 2 bases, leaving 8 bases between the germline ends. CDR1 and CDR2 from the germline V gene are ENHRY and SYGVKD. The CDR3 covers 14 residues. CDR3 sequence reads: CAISEGGPYNEQFF. Here the CDR3 DNA reads TGTGCCATCAGTGAAGGGGGGCCCTACAATGAGCAGTTCTTC.

This clonotype was detected many times. The chain carries TRBV29-1 and TRBJ2-7; TRBD1 matches at 11 bases. V lost 4 bases to trimming and J lost 4 bases; unmatched junction nucleotides: 3. This CDR3 is 13 amino acids long. Germline V lookup: CDR1 SQVTM, CDR2 ANQGSEA. CDR3 loop: CSVVGQGVYEQYF. The DNA for the CDR3 is TGCAGCGTTGTGGGACAGGGGGTTTACGAGCAGTACTTC.

At least ten counts were recorded for this clonotype. The rearrangement links TRBV20-1 to TRBJ2-5; TRBD2 agrees at 13 bases. The junction had 11 bases not matched to a gene; V was cut back by 2 bases and J by 5 bases. This CDR3 comprises 17 residues. In germline, CDR1 is DFQATT, CDR2 SNEGSKA (reference sequence). CDR3 in DNA: TGCAGTGCTAGAACCGAAACTAGCGGGAGGGTGTGGGAGACCCAGTACTTC. This sequence encodes CSARTETSGRVWETQYF.

In its sample, this clonotype was seen a few times. The V call is TRBV9, the J call TRBJ2-2; D ambiguous. Per the germline V gene, CDR1 is SGDLS and CDR2 is YYNGEE. This CDR3 is 17 amino acids long. Trimming pared 4 bases from V and 2 bases from J, leaving 18 bases between. CDR3 residues: CASSPQSFAVNTGELFF. The CDR3 coding sequence is TGTGCCAGCAGCCCCCAATCTTTTGCAGTAAACACCGGGGAGCTGTTTTTT. The whole variable domain, filled in from reference TRBV9 and TRBJ2-2, reads DSGVTQTPKHLITATGQRVTLRCSPRSGDLSVYWYQQSLDQGLQFLIQYYNGEERAKGNILERFSAQQFPDLHSELNLSSLELGDSALYFCASSPQSFAVNTGELFFGEGSRLTVL.

J is TRBJ2-1 and V is TRBV6-2 or TRBV6-3; D remains ambiguous. The germline CDR1 and CDR2 sequences are MNHEY and SVGEGT. The V gene lost 0 bases and the J gene lost 7 bases, with 7 bases spanning the gap. The CDR3 spans 13 residues. CDR3 bases: TGTGCCAGCAGTTACTCCCCGTGGAATGAGCAGTTCTTC. It translates to CASSYSPWNEQFF.

The chain has TRBV29-1 and TRBJ2-1; D gene unclear. V lost 5 bases to trimming and J lost 4 bases, with 12 bases between them. CDR3 length: 13 residues. Germline V gene sequence: CDR1 SQVTM, CDR2 ANQGSEA. CDR3 protein: CSVPTVGYNEQFF. CDR3 bases: TGCAGCGTTCCGACGGTGGGGTACAATGAGCAGTTCTTC.

The chain links TRBV9 to TRBJ2-1, with TRBD1 as a possible D gene (6 bases). CDR1 SGDLS and CDR2 YYNGEE come from the germline V gene. V gave up 0 bases and J gave up 4 bases, with 17 bases separating them. CDR3 length equals 17 residues. The CDR3, as DNA: TGTGCCAGCAGCGTAGTAGGGGGTAATTACCTTTACAATGAGCAGTTCTTC. As protein: CASSVVGGNYLYNEQFF.

V is TRBV3-1 and J is TRBJ2-1; 8 bases map to TRBD1. With V trimmed by 1 base and J by 14 bases, 13 bases remained unmatched. This CDR3 is built from 15 residues. From germline, CDR1 is LGHDT and CDR2 YNNKEL (reference sequence). The CDR3 sequence: CASSQATGDPEWEFF. CDR3 bases: TGTGCCAGCAGCCAAGCGACAGGGGACCCCGAATGGGAGTTCTTC.

The V call is TRBV10-3, the J call TRBJ2-4; D uncertain. V was clipped by 4 bases and J by 3 bases, with 7 bases between them. This CDR3 has 13 amino acids. From germline, CDR1 is ENHRY and CDR2 SYGVKD. The CDR3 DNA reads TGTGCCATCAGTGTGCAGGACAAAAACATTCAGTACTTC. It yields the protein CAISVQDKNIQYF.

V usage is TRBV11-1 and J usage is TRBJ2-2, with 7 nucleotides matching TRBD2. The CDR3 is 20 residues long. The germline V gene has CDR1 SGHAT and CDR2 FQDESV (reference sequence). Trimming took 3 bases from V and 1 from J; bases not matched to a gene: 17. In DNA form, the CDR3 reads TGTGCCAGCAGCTTCAGGGCGTACCCGAGCGGGGCTGTGAACACCGGGGAGCTGTTTTTT. Translated: CASSFRAYPSGAVNTGELFF.

This clonotype was counted between two and nine times. In DNA, the CDR3 is TGTGCCAGCAGTTACTATCTAGCGGGAGGGAGGGGACCCCAAGAGACCCAGTACTTC. Amino acid sequence: CASSYYLAGGRGPQETQYF. The chain carries TRBV6-2 or TRBV6-3 and TRBJ2-5, with TRBD2 identical over 12 bases. After removal of 1 base from V and 1 base from J, the junction contained 10 bases not matched to a gene. CDR1 is MNHEY, CDR2 SVGEGT, per germline. The CDR3 runs 19 residues.

This clonotype has more than one count but fewer than ten. This chain links TRBV19 with TRBJ2-1, with 12 nucleotides matching TRBD2. The CDR3 loop spans 13 amino acids. Germline V lookup: CDR1 LNHDA, CDR2 SQIVND (reference sequence). Trimming removed 7 bases from V and 13 bases from J; junction bases left unmatched: 8. In nucleotides, the CDR3 is TGTGCCAGTACGGCTAGCGGGGGGGCCAGCCAGTTCTTC. This translates into CASTASGGASQFF.

The V and J genes are TRBV3-1 and TRBJ2-5; 16 bases fit TRBD2. From germline, CDR1 is LGHDT and CDR2 YNNKEL (reference sequence). This CDR3 spans 16 amino acids. With V trimmed by 4 bases and J by 7 bases, 6 bases remained unmatched. In DNA form, the CDR3 reads TGTGCCAGCAGCCCCTCGGGACTAGCGGGAGGGGGGACCCAGTACTTC. This codes for CASSPSGLAGGGTQYF.

In this sample, this clonotype turned up a few times. The chain is built from TRBV6-2 or TRBV6-3 and TRBJ2-1, with D possibly matching TRBD2 (5 bases). The CDR3 contains 12 residues. Germline CDR1 and CDR2: MNHEY and SVGEGT. V lost 2 bases and J lost 8, with 7 bases in between. The CDR3 here is CASSYGLHEQFF. DNA of the CDR3: TGTGCCAGCAGTTACGGACTCCATGAGCAGTTCTTC.

The rearrangement joins TRBV19 to TRBJ1-5; weak D call: TRBD1 (5 bases). CDR1 and CDR2 (germline): LNHDA, SQIVND (reference sequence). Trimming removed 0 bases at V and 4 bases at J, with 7 bases between. The CDR3 spans 14 residues. The CDR3 nucleotides are TGTGCCAGTAGTATAGATCCAGGGAATCAGCCCCAGCATTTT. Translating it yields CASSIDPGNQPQHF.

The rearrangement uses TRBV12-3 or TRBV12-4 and TRBJ2-2; the D is unclear. Trimming removed 3 bases from V and 1 base from J, with 6 bases in between. The CDR3 contains 14 residues. The CDR3 sequence is CASSFGENTGELFF. CDR3 in DNA: TGTGCCAGCAGTTTTGGGGAGAACACCGGGGAGCTGTTTTTT.

The chain is built from TRBV6-1 and TRBJ2-5; 12 bases line up with TRBD2. Germline V lookup: CDR1 MNHNS, CDR2 SASEGT. This CDR3 is built from 15 residues. J lost 4 bases, V lost 5 bases, and 5 bases had no gene match. For the CDR3, the DNA is TGTGCCAGCAGTCCGGCTAGCGGGGGGGGAGAGACCCAGTACTTC. It encodes CASSPASGGGETQYF.